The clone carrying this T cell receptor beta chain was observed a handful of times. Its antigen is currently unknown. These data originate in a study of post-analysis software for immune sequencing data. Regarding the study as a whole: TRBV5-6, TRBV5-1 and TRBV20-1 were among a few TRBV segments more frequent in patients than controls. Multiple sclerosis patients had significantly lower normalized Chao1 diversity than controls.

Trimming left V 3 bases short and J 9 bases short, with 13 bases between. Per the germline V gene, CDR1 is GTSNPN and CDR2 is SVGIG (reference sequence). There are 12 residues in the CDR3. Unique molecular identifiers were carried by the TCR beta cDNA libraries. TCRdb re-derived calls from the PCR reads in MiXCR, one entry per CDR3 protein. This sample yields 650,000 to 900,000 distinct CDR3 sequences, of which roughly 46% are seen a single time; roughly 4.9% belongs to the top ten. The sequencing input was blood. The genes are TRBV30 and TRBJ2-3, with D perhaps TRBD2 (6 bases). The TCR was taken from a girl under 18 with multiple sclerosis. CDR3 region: CAWSALGRTQYF. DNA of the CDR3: TGTGCCTGGAGCGCCCTTGGGAGGACGCAGTATTTT.